The entry below gives a single T cell receptor (beta chain) sequence along with its context. This clone's antigen is unknown. Per-nucleotide qualities are absent, and no much larger clonotype sits a single base away. This specimen comes from a study of shared clonotypes between healthy human individuals (dated by TCRdb to the early 2020s). For the wider study: Three men and a couple of women, aged 18 to 49 years, made up the cohort. Each donor's leukapheresis produced roughly between about 0.9 and 9.5 billion PBMCs. To estimate repertoire size and how much clonotype sharing occurs between individuals, the study deeply sequenced the blood TCR repertoires of about five healthy adults. To increase sequencing depth and limit assay-specific biases, TCR repertoire library preparation and sequencing were carried out by different laboratories using diverse techniques.

CDR1 MDHEN and CDR2 SYDVKM are derived from the germline V gene. There are 15 amino acids in the CDR3, from cysteine to phenylalanine inclusive. Only the CDR3 portion is preserved as DNA: 45 bases, with reading frame beginning at the first base. For this chain, trimming is 6 bases at the V end and 3 bases at the J end, and the number of junction bases without a gene match is 8. Using the deep immunoSEQ assay, TCR CDR3 regions were amplified from genomic DNA by multiplex PCR. Genomic DNA extracted from each cell subset was distributed evenly over all wells of several immunoSEQ 96-well plates, and each plate served as one replicate. For unsorted PBMC, 300 ng of genomic DNA, equivalent to around 30,000 T cell genomes, went into each replicate PCR. Ten immunoSEQ deep assay plates were used to sequence unsorted PBMC genomic DNA. Purified libraries were quantified with a Qubit 3.0 fluorometer, sized on a Bioanalyzer 2100, and re-quantified with the KAPA Library Quantification kit. A separate single-read 150-cycle Illumina NextSeq 550 flow cell was used to sequence each immunoSEQ 96-well plate. The paper's processing steps were these. Because the immunoSEQ output held only junctional sequences and lacked quality scores, the filtering could not match the filtering applied to full-length reads. Sequences were annotated with PyIR, a Python wrapper for IgBLAST v1.9, and V/J genes and CDR3 were assigned using IMGT germline references. Reads with weak V/J assignments (E-value above 1e-6), missing CDR3, stop codons, out-of-frame junctions, or ambiguous translated residues were removed. A V3J clonotype was defined by an identical inferred V gene, J gene, and CDR3 amino acid sequence. Percentage overlap between repertoires was computed as shared unique clonotypes divided by the size of the smaller repertoire. Richness of each repertoire was evaluated using RTK rarefaction, the Chao1 estimator, and Recon v2.1 estimates of unobserved clonotypes. The clones in this table, taken by TCRdb from immuneACCESS, are in-frame only. Not every clone is retained; where verified, under half of the shortfall comes from an unresolved V gene, and the cause of the rest is unknown. Clonal size and the V and J genes are those of that table, whereas D and trimming came from the DNA. Across this sample there are fewer than 600,000 clones, with around three quarters seen only once. About 11% of the sample is held by the ten biggest clonotypes.

Donors were healthy HIV-negative adults with no recently reported acute infections or vaccinations. Every donor was a Caucasian adult residing in Nashville, Tennessee, USA. For unsorted samples, 70 million to 95 million PBMCs were counted, and genomic DNA was extracted using the QIAamp DNA Blood Mini kit. Blood was obtained by leukapheresis, after which PBMCs were separated by Ficoll-Histopaque density gradient centrifugation and cryopreserved in liquid nitrogen vapor phase. Study-level results and caveats: The small number of donors limited the genetic and exposure-history diversity represented. Based on pairwise subsampling, the degree of clonotype sharing among donors was expected to be affected by sequencing depth. Sampling was restricted to blood, and TCR repertoires in tissues likely differ from the TCR repertoires found in blood.

The receptor comes from a woman between 35 and 50 years old in good health. Some clones in this sample may be carry-over from other donors' samples. The sequenced sample was PBMCs. Recombination connected TRBV28 to TRBJ2-1, and TRBD1 aligns with 7 junction nucleotides. The DNA reads as follows: TGTGCCAGCAGACTTACAGGGGATCTCTACAATGAGCAGTTCTTC. Its amino acids are CASRLTGDLYNEQFF.